The 7 T cell receptor beta chains below all came from one sample that was sequenced in a study of cytomegalovirus exposure and HLA in healthy donors. Here immunoSEQ multiplex PCR was the method, and the copy in TCRdb shows in-frame clones only, minus some. The profile shows around 300,000 clones, around 90% of them singletons. The sequenced sample was PBMCs. These receptors were collected from a woman aged 25 to 39 in good health and CMV-seropositive.

A few counts support this clone. The rearrangement joins TRBV11-2 to TRBJ1-1; D is possibly TRBD1 (5 bases). Germline loops: CDR1 SGHAT, CDR2 FQNNGV. The V and J ends lost 1 base and 8 bases respectively, with 8 bases between them. The CDR3 runs 12 residues. The CDR3 nucleotides are TGTGCCAGCAGCTTAGCGGGGGGAGAAGCTTTCTTT. It yields the protein CASSLAGGEAFF. The whole variable domain, filled in from reference TRBV11-2 and TRBJ1-1, reads EAGVAQSPRYKIIEKRQSVAFWCNPISGHATLYWYQQILGQGPKLLIQFQNNGVVDDSQLPKDRFSAERLKGVDSTLKIQPAKLEDSAVYLCASSLAGGEAFFGQGTRLTVV.

This sequence joins TRBV27 and TRBJ2-7, with TRBD1 as a possible D gene (6 bases). The CDR3 is 15 residues long. Trimming cost V 5 bases and J 0 bases, with 14 bases left between them. Germline loops: CDR1 MNHEY, CDR2 SMNVEV (reference sequence). CDR3 loop: CASSPAGVLSYEQYF. CDR3 in DNA: TGTGCCAGCAGTCCTGCAGGGGTTCTCTCCTACGAGCAGTACTTC.

The J gene is TRBJ2-1, the V gene TRBV7-2; D gene ambiguous. CDR1 SGHTA and CDR2 FQGNSA come from the germline V gene. V was shortened by 2 bases and J by 5 bases, with 4 bases between the two germline ends. CDR3 length: 12 residues. CDR3 loop: CASSLRDNEQFF. CDR3 in DNA: TGTGCCAGCAGCTTAAGGGACAATGAGCAGTTCTTC. Filled out from reference TRBV7-2 and TRBJ2-1, the complete variable domain reads GAGVSQSPSNKVTEKGKDVELRCDPISGHTALYWYRQSLGQGLEFLIYFQGNSAPDKSGLPSDRFSAERTGGSVSTLTIQRTQQEDSAVYLCASSLRDNEQFFGPGTRLTVL.

The rearrangement joins TRBV7-8 to TRBJ2-5; 13 nucleotides align to TRBD2. V lost 2 bases and J lost 1; bases outside the gene matches: 7. This CDR3 comprises 18 residues. Germline V gene lookup returns CDR1 SGHVS and CDR2 FQNEAQ. In DNA form, the CDR3 reads TGTGCCAGCAGCTTAACACTAGCGGGAGGGCCTGGCCAAGAGACCCAGTACTTC. This encodes CASSLTLAGGPGQETQYF.

Only one count was recorded for this clone. The V call is TRBV5-4, the J call TRBJ2-7, with D hard to call. The CDR3 length is 15 residues. V was shortened by 4 bases and J by 2 bases, with 16 bases between the two germline ends. In germline, CDR1 is SGHNT, CDR2 YYREEE (reference sequence). The CDR3: CASSPGPGLPYEQYF. DNA for the CDR3: TGTGCCAGCAGCCCCGGGCCCGGATTGCCCTACGAGCAGTACTTC.

The chain has TRBV5-1 and TRBJ2-3; no clear D. The CDR3 extends over 14 amino acids. Germline CDR1 reads SGHRS; CDR2 reads YFSETQ. V was pared by 0 bases and J by 4 bases, with 9 bases between. CDR3 amino acids: CASSLEVYADTQYF. CDR3 bases: TGCGCCAGCAGCTTGGAAGTTTACGCAGATACGCAGTATTTT.

The V gene is TRBV13, the J gene TRBJ2-1, with TRBD2 identical over 8 bases. V shed 5 bases, J shed 0 bases, and the junction held 6 bases outside the gene matches. In germline, CDR1 is PRHDT, CDR2 FYEKMQ (reference sequence). The CDR3 runs 16 residues. CDR3 amino acids: CASSPAGGGSYNEQFF. The DNA for the CDR3 is TGTGCCAGCAGCCCCGCGGGGGGCGGCTCCTACAATGAGCAGTTCTTC.